This is a list of T cell receptor beta chains from one sample in a study of PD-1 and CTLA-4 blockade in melanoma. The table came from immunoSEQ multiplex PCR; TCRdb's copy has only in-frame clones and leaves some out. The table shows about 32,000 clones, with 88% occurring only once. The sequenced sample was CD8+ T cells from peripheral blood, obtained from a patient given anti-PD-1 treatment. The receptors were gathered from a human donor with melanoma. Both conserved end residues are part of each CDR3. The D gene is left open where the match is weak. Only part of the rows carry a size: once, few, many, or a class if the clone is expanded.

j_call,clone_size,d_call,v_call,cdr3_aa,cdr3_nt
TRBJ1-1,-,-,TRBV27,CASHGRPNTEAFF,TGTGCCAGCCATGGACGACCGAACACTGAAGCTTTCTTT
TRBJ1-1,-,TRBD1,TRBV11-1,CASSFLPGQVDTEAFF,TGTGCCAGCAGCTTCCTGCCGGGACAGGTTGACACTGAAGCTTTCTTT
TRBJ2-1,-,TRBD1,TRBV23-1,CASSQSRDRGSHEQFF,TGCGCCAGCAGTCAATCTCGAGACAGGGGGTCCCATGAGCAGTTCTTC
TRBJ2-2,-,-,TRBV29-1,CSVEAAGRDTGELFF,TGCAGCGTTGAAGCGGCAGGGCGGGACACCGGGGAGCTGTTTTTT
TRBJ2-3,-,-,TRBV7-9,CASSFVGVTDTQYF,TGTGCCAGCAGCTTTGTCGGGGTCACAGATACGCAGTATTTT
TRBJ1-6,-,-,TRBV7-2,CASSPNREWSYNSPLHF,TGTGCCAGCAGCCCTAACAGGGAATGGTCCTATAATTCACCCCTCCACTTT
TRBJ2-3,-,-,TRBV7-2,CASSLGLGSTDTQYF,TGTGCCAGCAGCTTAGGGCTGGGTAGCACAGATACGCAGTATTTT
TRBJ1-1,-,-,TRBV30,CACRTHTEAFF,TGTGCCTGCAGAACCCACACTGAAGCTTTCTTT
TRBJ1-1,-,-,TRBV28,CASSVTENTEAFF,TGTGCCAGCAGTGTAACGGAAAACACTGAAGCTTTCTTT
TRBJ2-7,-,TRBD2,TRBV3-1/TRBV3-2,CASSVLAGGGYEQYF,TGTGCCAGCAGCGTTTTGGCCGGGGGGGGCTACGAGCAGTACTTC
TRBJ2-5,-,-,TRBV7-8,CASSPNAGQETQYF,TGTGCCAGCAGCCCGAATGCAGGGCAAGAGACCCAGTACTTC
TRBJ2-2,-,-,TRBV27,CASSLLPGELFF,TGTGCCAGCAGTTTACTCCCCGGGGAGCTGTTTTTT
TRBJ1-2,-,TRBD1,TRBV7-8,CASFQGVAYGYTF,TGTGCCAGTTTCCAGGGGGTTGCCTATGGCTACACCTTC
TRBJ1-2,-,TRBD1,TRBV6-5,CASSYSAQTGAAGYTF,TGTGCCAGCAGTTACTCCGCGCAGACAGGGGCGGCTGGCTACACCTTC
TRBJ2-5,-,TRBD1,TRBV13,CAVRAGTGGAEETQYF,TGTGCCGTCCGGGCCGGGACAGGGGGCGCGGAAGAGACCCAGTACTTC
TRBJ2-4,-,-,TRBV14,CASSQGEAKNIQYF,TGTGCCAGCAGCCAAGGGGAGGCCAAAAACATTCAGTACTTC
TRBJ2-7,once,-,TRBV2,CASTGTQNYEQYF,TGTGCCAGCACCGGGACACAAAACTACGAGCAGTACTTC
TRBJ2-7,once,-,TRBV27,CASSLFGQALSYEQYF,TGTGCCAGCAGTTTATTTGGGCAGGCGCTCTCCTACGAGCAGTACTTC
TRBJ1-2,-,TRBD1,TRBV6-5,CAAGQGVLDYGYTF,TGTGCCGCGGGACAGGGAGTTTTAGACTATGGCTACACCTTC
TRBJ1-2,-,-,TRBV6-1,CASSENGWRGYTF,TGTGCCAGCAGTGAAAATGGCTGGAGGGGCTACACCTTC
TRBJ2-5,-,TRBD2,TRBV4-1,CASSQVGYGGKETQYF,TGCGCCAGCAGCCAAGTCGGTTACGGGGGGAAAGAGACCCAGTACTTC
TRBJ2-7,few,-,TRBV5-1,CASSKTENYEQYF,TGCGCCAGCAGCAAGACCGAGAACTACGAGCAGTACTTC
TRBJ1-5,few,-,TRBV7-6,CASSLEQGGQPQHF,TGTGCCAGCAGCTTAGAACAGGGCGGTCAGCCCCAGCATTTT
TRBJ2-3,-,TRBD2,TRBV28,CASSSPSGGQDTQYF,TGTGCCAGCAGCTCCCCTAGCGGGGGACAAGATACGCAGTATTTT
TRBJ1-1,-,TRBD1,TRBV5-1,CASSSSDRVSFEAFF,TGCGCCAGCAGCTCCTCCGACAGGGTATCATTTGAAGCTTTCTTT
TRBJ1-5,-,-,TRBV14,CASSQLGNQPQHF,TGTGCCAGCAGCCAACTCGGAAATCAGCCCCAGCATTTT
TRBJ2-3,-,-,TRBV5-4,CASTSGSSTDTQYF,TGTGCCAGCACCTCTGGTTCGAGCACAGATACGCAGTATTTT
TRBJ2-2,-,-,TRBV24-1,CATSTAVVSGELFF,TGTGCCACTTCAACGGCGGTAGTCTCCGGGGAGCTGTTTTTT
TRBJ2-1,-,-,TRBV4-3,CASSQAYQRKQFF,TGCGCCAGCAGCCAAGCCTACCAAAGGAAGCAGTTCTTC
TRBJ2-5,-,-,TRBV18,CASSPFRSKETQYF,TGTGCCAGCTCACCCTTTCGTTCAAAAGAGACCCAGTACTTC
TRBJ2-3,-,TRBD2,TRBV7-9,CASSLVGGGSTDTQYF,TGTGCCAGCAGCTTAGTGGGCGGGGGAAGCACAGATACGCAGTATTTT
TRBJ2-7,-,-,TRBV28,CASSAFYEQYF,TGTGCCAGCAGCGCTTTCTACGAGCAGTACTTC
TRBJ1-1,-,-,TRBV19,CASSLRGADSTEAFF,TGTGCCAGTAGTCTCCGGGGGGCGGACAGCACTGAAGCTTTCTTT
TRBJ1-2,few,-,TRBV14,CASSQVQGWLYGYTF,TGTGCCAGCAGCCAAGTTCAGGGGTGGCTCTATGGCTACACCTTC
TRBJ2-7,-,TRBD2,TRBV7-9,CASSLVTGGDYEQYF,TGTGCCAGCAGCTTAGTTACTGGGGGGGACTACGAGCAGTACTTC
TRBJ1-1,-,-,TRBV7-8,CASSTMTQNTEAFF,TGTGCCAGCAGCACGATGACACAGAACACTGAAGCTTTCTTT
TRBJ1-2,-,-,TRBV7-8,CASSPPLSDGANYGYTF,TGTGCCAGCAGCCCACCCCTTTCGGACGGAGCTAACTATGGCTACACCTTC
TRBJ2-1,-,-,TRBV5-4,CASSLNDREVF,TGTGCCAGCAGCTTGAATGACAGGGAGGTCTTC